This TCR beta chain was obtained from a study of cytomegalovirus exposure and HLA in healthy donors. V was cut by 5 bases and J by 5 bases, with 10 bases left in between. The germline V gene encodes CDR1 MNHEY and CDR2 SVGAGI. There are 12 residues in the CDR3. It was with 60 Vbeta and 13 Jbeta primers that the PCR ran. Only in-frame clones appear in the TCRdb table, and some are missing; sequencing was by immunoSEQ multiplex PCR. Its clone listing holds approximately 140,000 clones. The sequence came from a woman between 18 and 29 years old in good health and CMV-seronegative. The genes are TRBV6-5 and TRBJ2-7, with no clear D. The sequenced sample was PBMCs. In nucleotides, the CDR3 is TGTGCCAGCAGTCGCGGTTCCCACGAGCAGTACTTC. Residues: CASSRGSHEQYF.